This T cell receptor (beta chain) emerged from a study of cytomegalovirus exposure and HLA in healthy donors. For the study at large: Earlier sequencing of 150 million to 200 million T cells yielded around 100 million unique TCR beta sequences.

Primers included in the PCR were 60 Vbeta and 13 Jbeta primers. The repertoire was sequenced with immunoSEQ multiplex PCR; TCRdb's copy has only in-frame clones and lacks some. The table lists about 120,000 clones, 77% of them singletons. This CDR3 region has 14 residues. The gene calls are TRBV21-1 and TRBJ1-1; TRBD1, the table's D call, lacks a check against the DNA. TRBV21-1 is an annotated pseudogene. The sequencing sample was made of PBMCs. The receptor was derived from a man between 18 and 35 years old in good health and CMV-seropositive. The CDR3 here is CASSKTGMDTEAFF. DNA for the CDR3: TGTGCCAGCAGCAAAACAGGGATGGACACTGAAGCTTTCTTT.